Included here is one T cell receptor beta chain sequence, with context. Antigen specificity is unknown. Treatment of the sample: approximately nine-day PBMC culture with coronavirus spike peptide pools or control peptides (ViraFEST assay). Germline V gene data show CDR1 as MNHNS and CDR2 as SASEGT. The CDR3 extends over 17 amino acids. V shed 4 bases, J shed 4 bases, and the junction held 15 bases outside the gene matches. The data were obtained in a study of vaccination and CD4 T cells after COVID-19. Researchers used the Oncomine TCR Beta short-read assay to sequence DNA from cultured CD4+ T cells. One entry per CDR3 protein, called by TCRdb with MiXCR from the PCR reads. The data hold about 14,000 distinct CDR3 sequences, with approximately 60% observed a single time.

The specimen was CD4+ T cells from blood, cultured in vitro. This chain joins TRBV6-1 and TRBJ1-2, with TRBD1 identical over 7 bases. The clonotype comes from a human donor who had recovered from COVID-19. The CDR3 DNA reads TGTGCCAGCAGTGGGAAACAGGGGCCGACTTTTGCCTATGGCTACACCTTC. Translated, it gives CASSGKQGPTFAYGYTF.